This TCR beta chain was captured by sequencing in a study of blood T cell repertoires in COVID-19. On the study more broadly: Cohort 3 recovery required two negative PCRs, clearance, or symptom resolution.

Original processing notes: Amplification of reference gene primers was used by the study to estimate nucleated cell counts. This table comes from immunoSEQ multiplex PCR, and its TCRdb copy is limited to in-frame clones, with some not included. The DNA gave D and trimming, while V, J and clone size come from that table. The table includes 330,000 or so clones, about 90% detected once. Trimming left V 6 bases short and J 2 bases short, with 4 bases between. This CDR3 has 12 residues. Germline loops: CDR1 LGHDT, CDR2 YNNKEL (reference sequence). Sample: PBMCs or T cells enriched from blood (not recorded which). The gene calls are TRBV3-1 (or the pseudogene TRBV3-2) and TRBJ2-2; D is undetermined. The TCR sequence derives from a man in his forties or fifties in a cohort exposed to, infected with or recovered from COVID-19 (not recorded which). The CDR3 nucleotides read TGTGCCAGCAGTTATAACACCGGGGAGCTGTTTTTT. This sequence encodes CASSYNTGELFF.